Following are 4 T cell receptor beta chains from one sample sequenced in a study of Ad26.COV2.S vaccination and SARS-CoV-2 variants. Libraries were prepared by immunoSEQ multiplex PCR; TCRdb keeps only in-frame clonotypes and omits some of them. The sample lists about half a million clones, 70% to 90% occurring once. Treatment given: around 19 received Ad26.COV2.S at low or high dose, single or two shots; a few received placebo; per-sample allocation not given. Sample collection was performed on day 63 after the first vaccine or placebo injection. Material: peripheral blood, obtained in a trial of Ad26.COV2.S vaccine versus placebo. The receptors here all came from a person aged 18-60 years who received the Ad26.COV2.S COVID-19 vaccine or a placebo.

Notes on this clone: A read error may produce the germline difference seen at one junction end. The chain links TRBV15 to TRBJ2-2, with 7 positions matching TRBD2. CDR3 length: 16 residues. Germline V gene data show CDR1 as LNHNV and CDR2 as YYDKDF (reference sequence). For the CDR3, the DNA is TGTGCCACCAGCAGAGTGGCGGGAGTGGGCACCGGGGAGCCGTTTTTT. This translates into CATSRVAGVGTGEPFF.

CDR3 bases: TGTGCCAGCAGCCCGAGAGGGACTAGCGGGGGTACGGCCTTGGCAGATACGCAGTATTTT. It specifies CASSPRGTSGGTALADTQYF. J is TRBJ2-3 and V is TRBV4-2, with 14 bases that match TRBD2. The germline V gene has CDR1 LGHNA and CDR2 YNFKEQ. J gave up 4 bases and V 4 bases, and 16 bases lay outside the gene matches. The CDR3 is 20 amino acids.

V is TRBV6-6 and J is TRBJ1-5; no reliable D call. The CDR3 is made up of 12 amino acids. Trimming left V 1 base short and J 7 bases short, with 5 bases between. Germline CDR1 reads MNHNY; CDR2 reads SVGAGI (reference sequence). CDR3 sequence (DNA): TGTGCCAGCAGTTACTTGGACCAGCCCCAGCATTTT. Translation gives CASSYLDQPQHF.

The chain has TRBV13 and TRBJ2-4; D remains ambiguous. V lost 1 base and J lost 2, with 0 bases in between. The CDR3 extends over 12 amino acids. Per germline, CDR1 PRHDT and CDR2 FYEKMQ (reference sequence). The CDR3 region is CASSLAKNIQYF. Here the CDR3 DNA reads TGTGCCAGCAGCTTAGCCAAAAACATTCAGTACTTC.